One and the same sample provided the 17 T cell receptor beta chains below, sequenced in a study of blood T cell repertoires in COVID-19. Repertoires were generated with immunoSEQ multiplex PCR, while TCRdb's copy carries only in-frame clones and drops some. The data show 350,000 or so clones, with about 92% seen just once and roughly 3.9% held by the top ten. The sample comprised peripheral blood. All receptors derive from a woman aged 55-69 years with COVID-19, enrolled during active disease.

There are a few counts of this clone. This rearrangement joins TRBV19 to TRBJ1-1; 9 bases are a match to TRBD1. There are 19 residues in the CDR3. The germline CDR1 and CDR2 sequences are LNHDA and SQIVND (reference sequence). The V and J ends lost 6 bases and 0 bases, in that order; junction bases with no gene match: 17. CDR3 nucleotide sequence: TGTGCCAGTAGGGCCTACGGGACAGGGCTGGGAGTAGTGAACACTGAAGCTTTCTTT. It yields the protein CASRAYGTGLGVVNTEAFF.

V and J are TRBV4-2 and TRBJ1-1; D is undetermined. The germline V gene encodes CDR1 LGHNA and CDR2 YNFKEQ. This CDR3 has 16 residues. The ends were cut back, 1 base at V and 7 bases at J, with 19 bases in the middle. In DNA, the CDR3 is TGTGCCAGCAGCCAAGTTATTTTCGGAAGCAGACTTGAAGCTTTCTTT. Translated: CASSQVIFGSRLEAFF.

This clone was seen a single time. The chain recombines TRBV2 with TRBJ2-3, with 9 positions matching TRBD2. Germline trimming cut 8 bases from V and 5 bases from J; bases unmatched to any gene: 8. The germline V gene encodes CDR1 SNHLY and CDR2 FYNNEI. The CDR3 spans 14 residues. The CDR3 reads CASLAGLLVDTQYF. The CDR3 nucleotides are TGTGCCAGCCTAGCGGGGCTGCTTGTAGATACGCAGTATTTT. The whole variable domain, remainder taken from reference TRBV2 and TRBJ2-3, is EPEVTQTPSHQVTQMGQEVILRCVPISNHLYFYWYRQILGQKVEFLVSFYNNEISEKSEIFDDQFSVERPDGSNFTLKIRSTKLEDSAMYFCASLAGLLVDTQYFGPGTRLTVL.

J is TRBJ2-1 and V is TRBV5-1; D not certain. The CDR3 consists of 16 residues. Germline values: CDR1 SGHRS, CDR2 YFSETQ. Deletions cut 0 bases from V and 0 bases from J, with 10 bases between. CDR3 sequence: CASSLARGVSYNEQFF. The CDR3 coding sequence is TGCGCCAGCAGCTTGGCACGAGGAGTCTCCTACAATGAGCAGTTCTTC.

The chain uses TRBV19 and TRBJ1-6; D may be TRBD1 (5 bases). This CDR3 has 13 residues. Looked up from germline, CDR1 is LNHDA and CDR2 is SQIVND (reference sequence). The V and J ends lost 6 bases and 10 bases respectively, with 13 bases between them. The CDR3 is CASSRQLYSPLHF. CDR3 sequence (DNA): TGTGCCAGTAGCCGACAGTTATACTCACCCCTCCACTTT.

This chain connects TRBV5-1 to TRBJ1-4; D may be TRBD1 (5 bases). The V end was cut by 5 bases, the J end by 8 bases, with 19 bases between. This CDR3 has 15 residues. The germline V gene has CDR1 SGHRS and CDR2 YFSETQ. In DNA form, the CDR3 reads TGCGCCAGCAGTCCCGTGAAGGCAGGGAAGGAAAAACTGTTTTTT. Translated, it gives CASSPVKAGKEKLFF.

The genes are TRBV10-3 and TRBJ1-2, with 9 positions matching TRBD1. Unmatched junction bases numbered 7, after V lost 6 bases and J lost 5 bases. In germline, CDR1 is ENHRY, CDR2 SYGVKD. The CDR3 covers 14 residues. As DNA, the CDR3 is TGTGCCATCAGGGAAACAGGGGGCGAGTATGGCTACACCTTC. Amino acid sequence: CAIRETGGEYGYTF.

This chain uses TRBV7-8 with TRBJ1-3; TRBD1 matches 9 bases. The CDR3 is 18 amino acids. Germline V gives CDR1 SGHVS, CDR2 FQNEAQ. The V segment lost 4 bases and the J segment 0 bases; nucleotides outside the gene matches: 10. CDR3: CASSSTGQGFSSGNTIYF. CDR3 nucleotide sequence: TGTGCCAGCAGCTCTACTGGACAGGGGTTCTCCTCTGGAAACACCATATATTTT.

V usage is TRBV6-5 and J usage is TRBJ2-5, with a weak D call TRBD2 (6 bases). Per the germline V gene, CDR1 is MNHEY and CDR2 is SVGAGI. Trimming pared 2 bases from V and 0 bases from J, leaving 7 bases between. The CDR3 has 14 amino acids. The CDR3 region is CASSYTGDQETQYF. The CDR3 DNA reads as TGTGCCAGCAGTTACACGGGGGACCAAGAGACCCAGTACTTC.

This clone was seen once. The chain is built from TRBV27 and TRBJ1-3; 8 bases align to TRBD1. Germline V lookup: CDR1 MNHEY, CDR2 SMNVEV (reference sequence). Germline trimming cut 5 bases from V and 1 base from J; bases unmatched to any gene: 7. The CDR3 loop spans 16 amino acids. The CDR3 bases are TGTGCCAGCAGTCGACAGGGGATAAGTTCTGGAAACACCATATATTTT. Its protein is CASSRQGISSGNTIYF.

The V and J genes are TRBV6-5 and TRBJ1-1, with 8 bases aligning to TRBD1. Germline V gene sequence: CDR1 MNHEY, CDR2 SVGAGI. Trimming cost V 5 bases and J 8 bases; bases outside gene matches: 13. This CDR3 region has 15 residues. CDR3 protein: CASSPRDRQGTEAFF. The CDR3 region has the DNA TGTGCCAGCAGTCCTAGAGACCGACAGGGGACCGAAGCTTTCTTT.

The chain uses TRBV10-3 and TRBJ1-3, with a weak D call TRBD1 (6 bases). The CDR3 consists of 15 residues. V gave up 3 bases and J gave up 4 bases, with 13 bases separating them. The germline gives CDR1 ENHRY, CDR2 SYGVKD. As DNA, the CDR3 is TGTGCCATCAGTGACCTCGGGACAAAGGGAAACACCATATATTTT. Translated, it gives CAISDLGTKGNTIYF.

V usage is TRBV7-9 and J usage is TRBJ2-7; 7 bases are shared with TRBD2. Per germline, CDR1 SEHNR and CDR2 FQNEAQ (reference sequence). This CDR3 has 14 amino acids. V shed 6 bases, J shed 2 bases, and the junction held 7 bases outside the gene matches. As DNA, the CDR3 is TGTGCCAGCAGTATCGGGGGGTTGGCCTACGAGCAGTACTTC. This gives the protein CASSIGGLAYEQYF.

CDR3 in amino acids: CASSDGTGFEKLFF. The CDR3 region has the DNA TGTGCCAGCAGCGACGGGACAGGTTTTGAAAAACTGTTTTTT. The chain combines TRBV2 with TRBJ1-4; 8 nucleotides align to TRBD1. V lost 6 bases, J lost 7 bases, and 7 bases stayed unmatched. Germline V gives CDR1 SNHLY, CDR2 FYNNEI. The CDR3 totals 14 residues.

This chain connects TRBV6-1 to TRBJ2-3, with 7 bases aligning to TRBD2. The CDR3 contains 18 residues. V shed 2 bases and J 0 bases; nucleotides not matched to a gene: 11. Germline assignment: CDR1 MNHNS and CDR2 SASEGT. The CDR3 here is CASSEKAWGGPSTDTQYF. Written as DNA, the CDR3 is TGTGCCAGCAGTGAAAAAGCGTGGGGGGGACCTAGCACAGATACGCAGTATTTT.

V gene TRBV19 combines with J gene TRBJ1-6; D is unresolved. Germline CDR1 is LNHDA and CDR2 is SQIVND (reference sequence). This CDR3 region has 17 residues. Trimming left V 7 bases short and J 0 bases short, with 16 bases between. As DNA, the CDR3 is TGTGCCAGTAACCTAGGAGTGGGGAGCTCCTATAATTCACCCCTCCACTTT. Its translation is CASNLGVGSSYNSPLHF.

This chain links TRBV28 with TRBJ2-1, with 10 bases aligning to TRBD1. V gave up 4 bases and J gave up 5 bases; unmatched junction bases: 11. Germline values: CDR1 MDHEN, CDR2 SYDVKM. CDR3 length: 17 amino acids. CDR3: CASSSLPGQGYDNEQFF. The CDR3 bases are TGTGCCAGCAGTTCTCTACCGGGACAGGGGTACGACAATGAGCAGTTCTTC.